This entry lists 13 T cell receptor beta chains sequenced from one sample in a study of blood T cell repertoires in COVID-19. Method: immunoSEQ multiplex PCR; TCRdb's copy keeps in-frame clones and lacks some. The table includes approximately 280,000 clones, about nine tenths detected once. Sequenced: peripheral blood. These receptors all stem from a woman aged 55-75 years with acute or convalescent COVID-19.

V usage is TRBV4-1 and J usage is TRBJ2-5; the D gene is possibly TRBD2 (6 bases). Trimming shortened V by 9 bases and J by 1 base, and 15 bases separated the two germline ends. The germline gives CDR1 MGHRA, CDR2 YSYEKL. The CDR3 contains 14 residues. CDR3 sequence: CASSRAGTQETQYF. The DNA of the CDR3 is TGCGCCAGTTCTCGCGCGGGGACCCAAGAGACCCAGTACTTC.

J is TRBJ1-1 and V is TRBV19; 7 nucleotides match TRBD1. CDR1 and CDR2 (germline): LNHDA, SQIVND (reference sequence). This CDR3 is built from 15 residues. V gave up 6 bases and J gave up 1 base; unmatched junction bases: 8. The CDR3 region has the DNA TGTGCCAGTAGCTCACAGGGGTCGGCGAACACTGAAGCTTTCTTT. Protein: CASSSQGSANTEAFF.

The chain links TRBV7-9 to TRBJ1-2; the match to TRBD1 covers 8 bases. The CDR3 is made up of 14 amino acids. V shed 0 bases and J 7 bases; nucleotides not matched to a gene: 4. CDR1 and CDR2 from the germline V gene are SEHNR and FQNEAQ (reference sequence). The CDR3 is CASSLALQGGGYTF. The CDR3 nucleotides read TGTGCCAGCAGCTTAGCGCTACAGGGGGGTGGCTACACCTTC.

The rearrangement uses TRBV6-2 or TRBV6-3 and TRBJ2-1, with 7 bases matching TRBD1. From germline, CDR1 is MNHEY and CDR2 SVGEGT. With 6 bases clipped from V and 4 bases from J, the junction kept 9 bases outside the gene matches. This CDR3 comprises 15 residues. The CDR3 bases are TGTGCCAGCAGCGGGGACAGAGTAATTTACAATGAGCAGTTCTTC. Translating gives CASSGDRVIYNEQFF.

This clone was found once. The rearrangement links TRBV19 to TRBJ1-6; TRBD1 might be the D (5 bases). The germline gives CDR1 LNHDA, CDR2 SQIVND (reference sequence). The V end was cut by 5 bases, the J end by 4 bases, with 9 bases between. The CDR3 sequence is 14 residues long. The DNA for the CDR3 is TGTGCCAGTAGTGCGCGACAGTATAATTCACCCCTCCACTTT. Protein product: CASSARQYNSPLHF.

The rearrangement links TRBV2 to TRBJ1-2; D remains ambiguous. The length of the CDR3 is 15 residues. Germline assignment: CDR1 SNHLY and CDR2 FYNNEI. V lost 2 bases, J lost 0 bases, and 10 bases lay in between. Here the CDR3 DNA reads TGTGCCAGCAGTGAAAAACAGAGTACTAACTATGGCTACACCTTC. It yields the protein CASSEKQSTNYGYTF.

This chain joins TRBV6-5 and TRBJ1-6, with 8 bases aligning to TRBD1. Trimming removed 6 bases from V and 5 bases from J; junction bases left unmatched: 3. Germline CDR1 reads MNHEY; CDR2 reads SVGAGI. The CDR3 totals 14 residues. The CDR3 spells CASRNRGDNSPLHF. CDR3 sequence (DNA): TGTGCCAGCAGGAACAGGGGGGATAATTCACCCCTCCACTTT.

This clone was detected only once. The V call is TRBV11-2, the J call TRBJ2-1; 8 bases agree with TRBD2. The CDR3 is 14 amino acids. Germline CDR1 reads SGHAT; CDR2 reads FQNNGV. The junction had 6 bases not matched to a gene; V was cut back by 3 bases and J by 8 bases. The CDR3 sequence is CASSFRPAGDEQFF. CDR3 nucleotides: TGTGCCAGCAGCTTCCGTCCAGCGGGAGATGAGCAGTTCTTC.

V is TRBV4-1 and J is TRBJ1-2; unclear D gene. The V end was cut by 3 bases, the J end by 4 bases, with 12 bases between. This CDR3 is built from 14 residues. Germline V gene lookup returns CDR1 MGHRA and CDR2 YSYEKL. CDR3 in amino acids: CASSHPGKSYGYTF. CDR3 in DNA: TGCGCCAGCAGCCACCCCGGGAAGAGCTATGGCTACACCTTC.

The chain links TRBV6-4 to TRBJ1-4; 10 nucleotides match TRBD1. After removal of 6 bases from V and 6 bases from J, the junction contained 16 bases not matched to a gene. The CDR3 runs 18 residues. CDR1 and CDR2 from the germline V gene are MRHNA and SNTAGT. CDR3 coding DNA: TGTGCCAGCAGCGGACTTGACACTGGGACAGGGGAGGATGAAAAACTGTTTTTT. Translating it yields CASSGLDTGTGEDEKLFF.

This chain uses TRBV28 with TRBJ2-7; possible D gene TRBD2, 5 bases. V lost 3 bases and J 0 bases, leaving 12 bases between the germline ends. The germline gives CDR1 MDHEN, CDR2 SYDVKM. This CDR3 spans 15 amino acids. The CDR3: CASSLVRDGSYEQYF. CDR3 DNA: TGTGCCAGCAGTTTGGTGAGGGATGGCTCCTACGAGCAGTACTTC.

The V gene is TRBV15, the J gene TRBJ2-1; 7 positions agree with TRBD2. In germline, CDR1 is LNHNV, CDR2 YYDKDF (reference sequence). CDR3 length: 16 amino acids. The trim removed 0 bases at V and 7 bases at J, leaving 9 bases unmatched. CDR3 region: CATSRDITGGGNEQFF. CDR3 coding DNA: TGTGCCACCAGCAGAGATATAACGGGAGGAGGGAATGAGCAGTTCTTC.

The J gene is TRBJ1-6, the V gene TRBV7-3, with TRBD1 matching over 8 bases. Germline-derived CDR1 and CDR2 are SGHTA and FQGTGA. The CDR3 has 14 residues. V gave up 1 base and J gave up 10 bases; unmatched junction bases: 3. In DNA, the CDR3 is TGTGCCAGCAGCTTAAGTCAGGGGGCATCACCCCTCCACTTT. This gives the protein CASSLSQGASPLHF.